This T cell receptor beta chain was obtained from a study of blood T cell repertoires in COVID-19. Per germline, CDR1 MNHEY and CDR2 SMNVEV (reference sequence). The length of the CDR3 is 15 residues. V trimming: 2 bases; J trimming: 1 base; junction bases outside the gene matches: 1. Clones were sequenced by immunoSEQ multiplex PCR, and TCRdb holds only the in-frame ones, with some missing. In the table there are around 290,000 clones, about 89% of which are singletons. The rearrangement links TRBV27 to TRBJ1-5; 8 bases are a match to TRBD1. Sequenced material: peripheral blood. The sequence was collected from a woman aged 45 to 65 who had recovered from COVID-19. The CDR3 DNA reads TGTGCCAGCAGTTTAGACAGGGGCAGCAATCAGCCCCAGCATTTT. Translating gives CASSLDRGSNQPQHF.